In this sample, the clone carrying this TCR beta chain turned up many times. What it recognizes is unknown. When hyperthyroidism was first diagnosed, the blood sample was taken, preceding any ophthalmopathy symptoms. Using around 10 ml of fresh peripheral blood, PBMCs were prepared. These data originate in a study of T cells in Graves' hyperthyroidism and ophthalmopathy. The study's findings and limits: Blood samples included most of the expanded thyroid clonotypes exceeding 0.001.

Using RNA transcripts as the source, TCR beta CDR3 regions were amplified. First-round RT-PCR of the TCR CDR3 relied on the HTBI primer set. TCRdb re-called the multiplex PCR reads with MiXCR, one entry per CDR3 protein. The data contain approximately 370,000 distinct CDR3 sequences, approximately 18% of them singletons. The CDR3 extends over 23 amino acids. The J segment lost 0 bases and the V segment lost 3 bases, leaving 27 bases of the junction unmatched. The germline V gene has CDR1 SGHRS and CDR2 YFSETQ. The chain links TRBV5-1 to TRBJ1-5; TRBD1 matches 7 bases. The TCR was taken from a woman in her twenties or thirties with Graves' hyperthyroidism that later progressed to Graves' ophthalmopathy. Sequencing was performed on blood. This CDR3 reads CASSSATDDRQGKIFYSNQPQHF. In DNA, the CDR3 is TGCGCCAGCAGCTCCGCCACGGATGACCGACAGGGAAAGATATTTTATAGCAATCAGCCCCAGCATTTT.